These T cell receptor beta chains were read from a single sample in a study of OX40 agonist ivuxolimab in advanced cancers. Measured with immunoSEQ multiplex PCR; TCRdb has only the in-frame clones, and not every one. The table lists some 18,000 clones, around 83% of them singletons. The starting material was CD4+ or CD8+ T cells sorted from blood, obtained in a trial of the OX40 agonist ivuxolimab. All receptors derive from an adult with an advanced solid tumor such as melanoma, head and neck, liver or kidney cancer. Both conserved end residues are trimmed from each CDR3. Fields, in order: J gene, V gene, CDR3 protein.

J gene: TRBJ1-2; V gene: TRBV15; CDR3 protein: ATSKGMAGGNYGYT
J gene: TRBJ2-5; V gene: TRBV21-1; CDR3 protein: ASSKGGGTSGKETQY
J gene: TRBJ2-1; V gene: TRBV20-1; CDR3 protein: SASVSSPQF
J gene: TRBJ2-2; V gene: TRBV9; CDR3 protein: ASSVRTGELF
J gene: TRBJ1-2; V gene: TRBV6-5; CDR3 protein: ASGTGAVGYGYT
J gene: TRBJ2-1; V gene: TRBV11-2; CDR3 protein: ASSSGTGFTNEQF
J gene: TRBJ2-1; V gene: TRBV7-9; CDR3 protein: ASSHQTGDDEQF
J gene: TRBJ2-5; V gene: TRBV27; CDR3 protein: ASSFLGGPFETQY
J gene: TRBJ1-1; V gene: TRBV9; CDR3 protein: ASSRGVAGGVNTEAF
J gene: TRBJ2-7; V gene: TRBV9; CDR3 protein: ASSAGGQGAYEQY
J gene: TRBJ2-7; V gene: TRBV30; CDR3 protein: AWRSDRYEQY
J gene: TRBJ2-3; V gene: TRBV29-1; CDR3 protein: SVEDLVADTQY
J gene: TRBJ2-3; V gene: TRBV6-1; CDR3 protein: ASSEGTGGGSTDTQY
J gene: TRBJ1-3; V gene: TRBV29-1; CDR3 protein: SVLGGQGGNTIY
J gene: TRBJ2-3; V gene: TRBV9; CDR3 protein: ASSVLSRSTDTQY
J gene: TRBJ2-1; V gene: TRBV12-5; CDR3 protein: ASGTSDRGPYNEQF
J gene: TRBJ2-1; V gene: TRBV6-6; CDR3 protein: ASSYPTGSEQF
J gene: TRBJ2-7; V gene: TRBV30; CDR3 protein: AWSVNAGEQY
J gene: TRBJ2-7; V gene: TRBV7-2; CDR3 protein: ASSLEAGGPYEQY
J gene: TRBJ2-1; V gene: TRBV19; CDR3 protein: ASSILAGRNEQF
J gene: TRBJ2-2; V gene: TRBV5-6; CDR3 protein: ASSWGTGVTGELF
J gene: TRBJ1-1; V gene: TRBV13; CDR3 protein: ASSQGQNTEAF
J gene: TRBJ2-1; V gene: TRBV7-9; CDR3 protein: ASSLPWGSYNEQF
J gene: TRBJ2-5; V gene: TRBV9; CDR3 protein: ASSVDIQETQY
J gene: TRBJ2-1; V gene: TRBV30; CDR3 protein: AWSVTLNNEQF
J gene: TRBJ2-1; V gene: TRBV29-1; CDR3 protein: SVILAGAYEQF
J gene: TRBJ2-5; V gene: TRBV7-9; CDR3 protein: ASSLEEETQY
J gene: TRBJ2-1; V gene: TRBV7-9; CDR3 protein: ASSLMKYTSGYYNEQF
J gene: TRBJ2-1; V gene: TRBV7-2; CDR3 protein: ASSLISGRHEQF
J gene: TRBJ2-7; V gene: TRBV10-2; CDR3 protein: ASTMRLVYEQY
J gene: TRBJ1-2; V gene: TRBV7-9; CDR3 protein: ASSLVGEGELRGYT
J gene: TRBJ2-7; V gene: TRBV7-9; CDR3 protein: ASGWTGDYEQY
J gene: TRBJ2-7; V gene: TRBV6-4; CDR3 protein: ASERGLPYEQY
J gene: TRBJ1-1; V gene: TRBV10-2; CDR3 protein: ASSEGATEAF
J gene: TRBJ1-1; V gene: TRBV6-5; CDR3 protein: ASSQGGTEAF
J gene: TRBJ1-1; V gene: TRBV29-1; CDR3 protein: SVGVGGSTEAF
J gene: TRBJ2-2; V gene: TRBV11-3; CDR3 protein: ASSEGQGNTGELF
J gene: TRBJ1-3; V gene: TRBV19; CDR3 protein: ASSTAGLGNTIY
J gene: TRBJ1-5; V gene: TRBV4-1; CDR3 protein: ASSQDVGGGNQPQH
J gene: TRBJ1-2; V gene: TRBV6-5; CDR3 protein: ASSTGEEGAGGYT
J gene: TRBJ2-1; V gene: TRBV5-1; CDR3 protein: ASSTRTSGRLEQF
J gene: TRBJ2-1; V gene: TRBV7-9; CDR3 protein: ASREGSYNEQF
J gene: TRBJ2-1; V gene: TRBV27; CDR3 protein: ASSLATGGAGEQF
J gene: TRBJ2-7; V gene: TRBV5-4; CDR3 protein: ASSLEQGPSRYEQY
J gene: TRBJ2-5; V gene: TRBV19; CDR3 protein: ASSIAGHGEETQY
J gene: TRBJ1-1; V gene: TRBV5-6; CDR3 protein: ASSRSGPSMNTEAF
J gene: TRBJ1-1; V gene: TRBV4-2; CDR3 protein: ASSVDRGGTEAF
J gene: TRBJ2-2; V gene: TRBV9; CDR3 protein: ASSVRGSNTGELF
J gene: TRBJ2-7; V gene: TRBV6-5; CDR3 protein: ASSYFRADEQY
J gene: TRBJ2-3; V gene: TRBV10-2; CDR3 protein: ASSETSASTDTQY
J gene: TRBJ1-2; V gene: TRBV12-5; CDR3 protein: ASGLVLGDSNYGYT
J gene: TRBJ1-2; V gene: TRBV5-5; CDR3 protein: ASSSTGKVNYGYT
J gene: TRBJ1-2; V gene: TRBV27; CDR3 protein: ASSPENMGANYGYT
J gene: TRBJ2-7; V gene: TRBV7-8; CDR3 protein: ASSLDSRREGYEQY
J gene: TRBJ2-7; V gene: TRBV7-6; CDR3 protein: ASSLAGRRSEQY
J gene: TRBJ1-1; V gene: TRBV21-1; CDR3 protein: ASSKNPTEAF
J gene: TRBJ2-3; V gene: TRBV9; CDR3 protein: ASRTGGGTDTQY
J gene: TRBJ2-1; V gene: TRBV28; CDR3 protein: ASSLGRRNEQF
J gene: TRBJ1-1; V gene: TRBV5-4; CDR3 protein: ASSLEAAAEAF